This TCR beta chain was identified during a study of Ad26.COV2.S vaccination and SARS-CoV-2 variants (dated by TCRdb to the early 2020s). Study-level background: Donors in the vaccine arm were drawn from COV1001, a phase I-IIa trial of Ad26.COV2.S in healthy adults that was multicentre, randomized, double-blind and placebo-controlled. Dosing of Ad26.COV2.S was intramuscular, at either 5x10^10 or 1x10^11 viral particles, delivered as one shot or as two shots spaced 56 days apart. TCRbeta repertoire sequencing served as the tool for gauging how specific and how broad the SARS-CoV-2-reactive T cell receptors were following Ad26.COV2.S vaccination. The TCR-sequenced set comprised about 32 samples: around 20 Ad26.COV2.S vaccine recipients, 5 placebo recipients and 8 SARS-CoV-2 convalescent individuals. Trial participants were randomized into five groups of five, in which low-dose or high-dose Ad26.COV2.S was given once or twice, or placebo was given on both occasions. Investigators did not know the trial group allocation while performing experiments and assessing outcomes.

The immunoSEQ Assay was used to sequence TCRbeta CDR3 regions. After extraction, genomic DNA underwent amplification by bias-controlled multiplex PCR, followed by high-throughput sequencing. The authors' analysis ran thus. To quantify the absolute abundance of every unique TCRbeta CDR3 region, sequences were collapsed and filtered. Usable DNA was measured by amplifying reference genes present in all nucleated cells, and TCRbeta template counts were normalized to that usable DNA to estimate T cell fraction. Repertoire TCRs were annotated as SARS-CoV-2-specific by exact matching of V gene, CDR3 amino acid sequence and J gene to a known reactive TCR set. MIRA supplied the reference SARS-CoV-2 TCR set, which was filtered for enrichment in COVID-19-positive ImmuneCODE repertoires so that public or cross-reactive TCRs were removed. Based on the MIRA antigens, annotated TCRs were further analysed at the level of specific ORF or position within ORF. Depth was the summed frequency of annotated unique rearrangements, while breadth was defined as annotated unique rearrangements over total unique productive rearrangements. TCR breadth was compared between groups using two-sided Wilcoxon rank-sum tests. TCRdb's version of the immuneACCESS table is confined to in-frame rearrangements and falls short of the full clone set. An unresolved V gene accounts for under half of the shortfall where checked; the remainder is of unknown origin. The DNA was the basis for D and trimming; V, J and clone size are from that table. The table for this sample lists about 420,000 clones; 88% of them were counted only once. Jointly, the top ten make up about 3.6% of the sample.

Based on the germline V gene, the CDR1 and CDR2 sequences are MGHDK and SYGVNS. The junction carries 6 bases between V and J, which are trimmed by 4 bases and 9 bases respectively. The cysteine opens and the phenylalanine closes a CDR3 of 10 amino acids. Only the CDR3 region is kept as DNA, spanning 30 bases read in frame from base 1. What this sample's treatment or condition label stands for: roughly 19 received Ad26.COV2.S at low or high dose, single or two shots; several received placebo; per-sample allocation not given. Repertoires of vaccine and placebo recipients were sequenced from samples collected on day 63 after the first injection. Between 29 July and 7 August 2020, Cohort 1b enrolled fewer than 30 adults aged 18-55 years at one site in Boston, USA. Ad26.COV2.S was a replication-incompetent adenovirus type 26 vector expressing a prefusion-stabilized SARS-CoV-2 spike protein from the original Wuhan strain.

Comments on this clone: Its antigen is still unknown. Per-base quality was not reported, and no clone a single base away is much larger than it.

Overall results and qualifications from the work: The study was not powered for comparison of responses between vaccine doses or regimens. Comparable non-spike TCR breadth was observed between vaccine and placebo recipients, consistent with only spike being contained in the vaccine. According to the authors, total T cell responses may have been underestimated by the TCR breadth and depth analyses. Spike-specific TCR breadth was higher in Ad26.COV2.S recipients than in placebo recipients (P = 0.0014). After vaccination, spike-specific CD8+ and CD4+ T cell responses were reported to show substantial breadth.

The rearrangement combines TRBV25-1 with TRBJ1-2; the D gene lacks a confident call. The sample was peripheral blood, taken in a trial of Ad26.COV2.S vaccine versus placebo. The TCR originated in a person between 18 and 59 years old who received the Ad26.COV2.S COVID-19 vaccine or a placebo. CDR3 sequence: CASSGASYTF. The DNA sequence is TGTGCCAGCAGTGGGGCTAGCTACACCTTC.